Following are 3 T cell receptor beta chains from one sample sequenced in a study of Ad26.COV2.S vaccination and SARS-CoV-2 variants (dated by TCRdb to the early 2020s). Library construction relied on the immunoSEQ multiplex PCR assay. Held by TCRdb, this immuneACCESS table contains in-frame sequences only and omits some clones. Under half of the omission traces to an unresolved V gene where checked; the cause of the rest is unknown. A total of some 240,000 clones appear in this sample, 87% of them only once. The top ten clonotypes cover 2.9% of the sample. The treatment or condition label corresponds to: about 20 received Ad26.COV2.S at low or high dose, single or two shots; about 5 received placebo; per-sample allocation not given. Repertoires of vaccine and placebo recipients were sequenced from samples collected on day 63 after the first injection. Here the sequenced sample was peripheral blood, taken in a trial of Ad26.COV2.S vaccine versus placebo. The receptors here all came from a person aged 18 to 65 who received the Ad26.COV2.S COVID-19 vaccine or a placebo.

The rearrangement joins TRBV7-2 to TRBJ1-3; the D is unclear. V shed 5 bases and J shed 3 bases, with 5 bases lying between them. Per germline, CDR1 SGHTA and CDR2 FQGNSA. The CDR3 loop spans 12 amino acids. The CDR3: CASSPNGNTIYF. In DNA, the CDR3 is TGTGCCAGCAGCCCCAATGGAAACACCATATATTTT.

V usage is TRBV18 and J usage is TRBJ2-5, with a possible D match to TRBD1 (7 bases). Germline-derived CDR1 and CDR2 are KGHSH and LQKENI. The CDR3 spans 16 residues. Trimming stripped 1 base from V and 1 base from J, with 13 bases between. CDR3 region: CASSPLRRDSQETQYF. CDR3 coding DNA: TGTGCCAGCTCACCACTAAGGCGGGACAGCCAAGAGACCCAGTACTTC.

The chain joins TRBV19 to TRBJ1-2, with 7 bases matching TRBD1. There are 15 residues in the CDR3. Germline assignment: CDR1 LNHDA and CDR2 SQIVND (reference sequence). V lost 3 bases and J lost 4; bases outside the gene matches: 8. In DNA, the CDR3 is TGTGCCAGTAGTATCGGGACAGCCCTTACCTATGGCTACACCTTC. It translates to CASSIGTALTYGYTF.